These 5 T cell receptor beta chains came from one sample sequenced in a study of cytomegalovirus exposure and HLA in healthy donors. With 60 Vbeta and 13 Jbeta primers, the PCR was carried out. Profiled with immunoSEQ multiplex PCR; TCRdb holds only in-frame clones, not every one. The sample includes approximately 100,000 clones, 9.5% to 13% of them seen just once. Specimen: PBMCs. These receptors were taken from a man aged 40-49 years in good health and CMV-seropositive.

In its sample, this clone was seen a few times. V and J are TRBV10-3 and TRBJ2-5; TRBD1 aligns across 8 bases. Trimming took 2 bases from V and 3 from J; bases not matched to a gene: 5. Germline-derived CDR1 and CDR2 are ENHRY and SYGVKD. The CDR3 contains 15 residues. The CDR3 here is CAISERTGSKETQYF. The CDR3, as DNA: TGTGCCATCAGTGAGAGGACAGGGAGTAAAGAGACCCAGTACTTC.

This clone showed up just a few times. The chain has TRBV25-1 and TRBJ2-7, with D possibly being TRBD2 (6 bases). Germline CDR1 and CDR2: MGHDK and SYGVNS. The ends were cut back, 7 bases at V and 1 base at J, with 20 bases in the middle. The length of the CDR3 is 16 residues. CDR3: CASTTTSPTGSYEQYF. Written as DNA, the CDR3 is TGTGCCAGCACTACAACTAGCCCAACCGGATCCTACGAGCAGTACTTC.

A few counts support this clone. This chain uses TRBV11-3 with TRBJ2-7, with 7 bases aligning to TRBD1. The CDR3 is 14 amino acids. V shed 1 base and J 1 base; nucleotides not matched to a gene: 1. Germline-derived CDR1 and CDR2 are SGHNT and YENEEA. The CDR3 reads CASSLGTGSYEQYF. The CDR3 DNA follows: TGTGCCAGCAGCTTAGGGACAGGTTCCTACGAGCAGTACTTC.

This chain links TRBV5-6 with TRBJ1-2, with a weak D call TRBD1 (5 bases). The germline V gene has CDR1 SGHDT and CDR2 YYEEEE. The V and J ends lost 3 bases and 3 bases respectively, with 12 bases between them. The CDR3 covers 14 residues. As DNA, the CDR3 is TGTGCCAGCAGCTCTGGGGCAGGTCACTATGGCTACACCTTC. Translation: CASSSGAGHYGYTF.

This clone was counted between two and nine times. The CDR3 sequence is CASSPGLNQPQHF. CDR3 in DNA: TGTGCCAGCAGTCCAGGGCTCAATCAGCCCCAGCATTTT. The J gene is TRBJ1-5, the V gene TRBV28, with D perhaps TRBD1 (5 bases). Germline-derived CDR1 and CDR2 are MDHEN and SYDVKM. The V gene lost 5 bases and the J gene lost 3 bases, with 8 bases spanning the gap. This CDR3 has 13 amino acids. The variable domain in full, completed from reference TRBV28 and TRBJ1-5, reads DVKVTQSSRYLVKRTGEKVFLECVQDMDHENMFWYRQDPGLGLRLIYFSYDVKMKEKGDIPEGYSVSREKKERFSLILESASTNQTSMYLCASSPGLNQPQHFGDGTRLSIL.